This TCR beta chain was recovered during a study of identical twins. Whole-study findings and limits: Weaker excess twin sharing was observed in beta out-of-frame sequences.

In TCRdb, the 5' RACE reads were re-called with MiXCR into one record per CDR3 protein. This sample carries about 700,000 distinct CDR3 sequences, around 6% of them seen once, and the ten largest clones take under 2%. This clonotype occurred many times. Its antigen is not known. The receptor's source is a man aged 18 to 30 in good health. Sequencing was carried out using naive T cells sorted from blood.

The DNA of the CDR3 is TGTGCCAGCAGTTACCCTCTAGCGGGAGGGCCGAGGTCCTACAATGAGCAGTTCTTC. As protein: CASSYPLAGGPRSYNEQFF. The rearrangement joins TRBV6-2 or TRBV6-3 to TRBJ2-1; 12 bases align to TRBD2. Unmatched junction bases numbered 9, after V lost 2 bases and J lost 1 base. The CDR3 is made up of 19 amino acids. Germline V CDR1 and CDR2: MNHEY, SVGEGT.